One and the same sample provided the 22 T cell receptor beta chains below, sequenced in a study of metastatic and nonmetastatic thyroid tumors (dated by TCRdb to the early 2020s). No patient had received any treatment before thyroid surgery. The receptor library was made with PCR. Sequencing instrument: Illumina HiSeq 4000. The public sequencing data were trimmed at Q25 with fastp and processed into clonotypes with MiXCR by TCRdb, which kept only in-frame beta chains. The sample table shows 65,000 or so clones, and under 5% are seen once. The top ten clones comprise approximately 20% of the sample. Sequenced material: blood. The receptors stem from a female donor with papillary thyroid cancer or a benign thyroid nodule (not recorded which). Some clones in this sample may be carry-over from other donors' samples.

Only a few counts were recorded for this clone. This sequence joins TRBV6-1 and TRBJ2-1; D remains unclear. V was cut by 8 bases and J by 7 bases, with 12 bases left in between. The germline gives CDR1 MNHNS, CDR2 SASEGT. This CDR3 spans 12 amino acids. The CDR3 reads CASARLYNEQFF. The CDR3 DNA reads TGTGCCAGCGCTCGATTGTATAATGAGCAGTTCTTC.

There are many counts of this clone. V and J are TRBV20-1 and TRBJ2-7; D is unclear. CDR1 and CDR2 (germline): DFQATT, SNEGSKA (reference sequence). V dropped 3 bases and J dropped 4 bases, with 16 bases sitting between them. The CDR3 runs to 14 residues. DNA for the CDR3: TGCAGTGCTAGGTCGGTTCTTGGATCATACGAGCAGTACTTC. Amino acids: CSARSVLGSYEQYF.

This clone was seen ten or more times. This chain joins TRBV5-5 and TRBJ1-2; 8 nucleotides agree with TRBD1. The CDR3 contains 14 residues. Per germline, CDR1 SGHKS and CDR2 YYEKEE (reference sequence). V shed 4 bases and J 3 bases; nucleotides not matched to a gene: 5. The CDR3 nucleotides are TGTGCCAGCAGCCCCCAGGGACAGGACTATGGCTACACCTTC. Protein product: CASSPQGQDYGYTF.

About this clone: A clone one base away is much larger, so this may be a read error. V is TRBV5-1 and J is TRBJ2-2; D remains unclear. V was cut by 0 bases and J by 3 bases, with 9 bases left in between. Germline loops: CDR1 SGHRS, CDR2 YFSETQ. The CDR3 sequence is 15 residues long. The chain's CDR3 is CASSLESMDTGELFF. As DNA, the CDR3 is TGCGCCAGCAGCTTGGAGAGTATGGACACCGGGGAGCTGTTTTTT.

Ten or more counts support this clone. The chain combines TRBV6-4 with TRBJ1-5; D is unclear. The V end was cut by 5 bases, the J end by 0 bases, with 5 bases between. The CDR3 has 13 amino acids. The germline CDR1 and CDR2 sequences are MRHNA and SNTAGT. The CDR3 is CASSTDSNQPQHF. CDR3 DNA sequence: TGTGCCAGCAGTACAGATAGCAATCAGCCCCAGCATTTT.

This clone came up many times. This chain joins TRBV20-1 and TRBJ1-2; 7 bases map to TRBD1. CDR3 length: 13 amino acids. V trimming: 7 bases; J trimming: 1 base; junction bases outside the gene matches: 6. The germline CDR1 and CDR2 sequences are DFQATT and SNEGSKA (reference sequence). The CDR3 here is CSVSGQHNYGYTF. CDR3 sequence (DNA): TGCAGTGTATCGGGACAGCATAACTATGGCTACACCTTC.

Comment on this clone: This may be a read error: a much more frequent sequence differs by one nucleotide. This chain connects TRBV7-9 to TRBJ2-3; D is unclear. Germline V gene data show CDR1 as SEHNR and CDR2 as FQNEAQ (reference sequence). The CDR3 spans 15 residues. V was clipped by 5 bases and J by 4 bases, with 16 bases between them. The CDR3 DNA follows: TGTGCCAGCAGCCCACATTCGGGCCCCCCAGATACGCAGTATTTT. Its translation is CASSPHSGPPDTQYF.

This clone was counted at least ten times. The rearrangement links TRBV6-1 to TRBJ1-2, with TRBD1 matching over 8 bases. This CDR3 comprises 18 residues. CDR1 and CDR2 from the germline V gene are MNHNS and SASEGT. V gave up 8 bases and J gave up 10 bases; unmatched junction bases: 27. CDR3 sequence (DNA): TGTGCCAGCCAGTGGGATCTTGGACAGGGAGCTGATGGACTATCCTACACCTTC. As protein: CASQWDLGQGADGLSYTF.

This clone was detected many times. V and J are TRBV7-9 and TRBJ2-3; D gene uncertain. V lost 3 bases and J 4 bases, leaving 11 bases between the germline ends. The CDR3 is 14 residues long. CDR1 and CDR2 (germline): SEHNR, FQNEAQ (reference sequence). The CDR3 loop is CASSFWARADTQYF. In nucleotides, the CDR3 is TGTGCCAGCAGCTTTTGGGCCCGAGCAGATACGCAGTATTTT.

This clone was detected ten times or more. The CDR3 region is CASSLVRGSTDTQYF. The DNA of the CDR3 is TGTGCCAGCAGCTTGGTCAGGGGGAGCACAGATACGCAGTATTTT. The chain uses TRBV5-6 and TRBJ2-3; 7 nucleotides agree with TRBD1. The CDR3 spans 15 residues. Losses at the gene ends were 0 bases for V and 0 bases for J; bases not matched to a gene: 1. Germline-derived CDR1 and CDR2 are SGHDT and YYEEEE.

This clone was seen repeatedly, ten times or more. J is TRBJ1-2 and V is TRBV9; 9 bases map to TRBD1. This CDR3 has 13 amino acids. Germline V gives CDR1 SGDLS, CDR2 YYNGEE. The junction had 6 bases not matched to a gene; V was cut back by 7 bases and J by 5 bases. The CDR3 spells CASSGTGRYGYTF. CDR3 DNA sequence: TGTGCCAGCTCCGGGACAGGGAGGTATGGCTACACCTTC.

This clone was observed many times. The chain carries TRBV27 and TRBJ2-5; tentative D call: TRBD2 (6 bases). The ends were cut back, 3 bases at V and 7 bases at J, with 21 bases in the middle. The CDR3 runs 16 residues. Germline CDR1 and CDR2: MNHEY and SMNVEV (reference sequence). This CDR3 reads CASSFTKGLPVGTQYF. The CDR3 DNA sequence: TGTGCCAGCAGTTTCACCAAGGGACTCCCGGTCGGGACCCAGTACTTC.

The V call is TRBV28, the J call TRBJ1-1; maybe TRBD1 (5 bases). V lost 1 base, J lost 5 bases, and 17 bases lay in between. This CDR3 has 16 residues. Germline CDR1 MDHEN, CDR2 SYDVKM. CDR3 in amino acids: CASSLSFGREDTEAFF. Here the CDR3 DNA reads TGTGCCAGCAGTTTATCTTTCGGCAGGGAGGATACTGAAGCTTTCTTT.

This clone occurred many times. This sample includes further DNA sequences coding for the same CDR3. The chain links TRBV5-1 to TRBJ2-5; maybe TRBD1 (7 bases). The CDR3 contains 15 residues. Trimming stripped 0 bases from V and 3 bases from J, with 12 bases between. The germline gives CDR1 SGHRS, CDR2 YFSETQ. In DNA, the CDR3 is TGCGCCAGCAGCTTGGCCGGAGGGGGCAAAGAGACCCAGTACTTC. Translation gives CASSLAGGGKETQYF. The full variable domain, completed using reference TRBV5-1 and TRBJ2-5, is KAGVTQTPRYLIKTRGQQVTLSCSPISGHRSVSWYQQTPGQGLQFLFEYFSETQRNKGNFPGRFSGRQFSNSRSEMNVSTLELGDSALYLCASSLAGGGKETQYFGPGTRLLVL.

A few counts support this clone. The chain recombines TRBV29-1 with TRBJ1-2; no reliable D call. Deletions cut 7 bases from V and 9 bases from J, with 18 bases between. The CDR3 extends over 12 amino acids. Germline V lookup: CDR1 SQVTM, CDR2 ANQGSEA. The CDR3 DNA reads TGCAGCGACGCCGCGGGGTTCGGTTGCTACACCTTC. Translation gives CSDAAGFGCYTF.

This clone was seen ten or more times. The rearrangement links TRBV7-8 to TRBJ1-5, with TRBD1 identical over 9 bases. V trimming: 5 bases; J trimming: 3 bases; junction bases outside the gene matches: 5. The CDR3 is 15 residues long. Germline assignment: CDR1 SGHVS and CDR2 FQNEAQ. CDR3 residues: CASSPRTGVNQPQHF. As DNA, the CDR3 is TGTGCCAGCAGCCCCCGGACAGGGGTCAATCAGCCCCAGCATTTT.

In this sample, this clone turned up many times. The V call is TRBV7-3, the J call TRBJ2-1, with 9 positions matching TRBD2. Germline V CDR1 and CDR2: SGHTA, FQGTGA. This CDR3 contains 15 residues. J lost 1 base, V lost 4 bases, and 2 bases had no gene match. CDR3 amino acids: CASSYLAGSYNEQFF. The DNA of the CDR3 is TGTGCCAGCAGCTATCTAGCGGGGTCCTACAATGAGCAGTTCTTC.

This clone was picked up many times. This rearrangement joins TRBV10-2 to TRBJ1-3; D gene unclear. The CDR3 spans 15 residues. V was cut by 5 bases and J by 0 bases, with 11 bases left in between. The germline gives CDR1 WSHSY, CDR2 SAAADI. The CDR3 region is CASSRDRSSGNTIYF. CDR3 DNA: TGCGCCAGCAGTCGCGACCGAAGCTCTGGAAACACCATATATTTT.

CDR3 loop: CASSRDLSTDTQYF. The DNA of the CDR3 is TGTGCCAGCAGCAGGGACCTCTCCACAGATACGCAGTATTTT. This chain uses TRBV7-9 with TRBJ2-3; D may match TRBD1 or TRBD2 (5 bases each). The germline CDR1 and CDR2 sequences are SEHNR and FQNEAQ (reference sequence). The CDR3 covers 14 residues. Trimming stripped 5 bases from V and 2 bases from J, with 11 bases between.

V is TRBV11-2 and J is TRBJ2-6; D is unresolved. Trimming cost V 2 bases and J 12 bases, with 5 bases left between them. Looked up from germline, CDR1 is SGHAT and CDR2 is FQNNGV. The CDR3 spans 11 residues. In nucleotides, the CDR3 is TGTGCCAGCAGCTTATCCAGCGTCCTGACTTTC. This encodes CASSLSSVLTF. Combining the CDR3 with reference TRBV11-2 and TRBJ2-6 gives the whole variable domain EAGVAQSPRYKIIEKRQSVAFWCNPISGHATLYWYQQILGQGPKLLIQFQNNGVVDDSQLPKDRFSAERLKGVDSTLKIQPAKLEDSAVYLCASSLSSVLTFGAGSRLTVL.

This clone has a count of ten or more. The CDR3 spells CASSRESGNTIYF. For the CDR3, the DNA is TGCGCCAGCAGCAGGGAGAGTGGAAACACCATATATTTT. This rearrangement joins TRBV5-1 to TRBJ1-3; no firm D call. This CDR3 spans 13 amino acids. Per the germline V gene, CDR1 is SGHRS and CDR2 is YFSETQ. Trimming pared 4 bases from V and 3 bases from J, leaving 8 bases between.

There are many counts of this clone. The chain recombines TRBV20-1 with TRBJ1-6; 7 bases are shared with TRBD1. The CDR3 has 15 residues. V lost 5 bases to trimming and J lost 9 bases; unmatched junction nucleotides: 13. Germline V gene lookup returns CDR1 DFQATT and CDR2 SNEGSKA (reference sequence). The CDR3 loop reads CSAPGRGRGLSPLHF. The CDR3 region has the DNA TGCAGTGCTCCCGGGAGGGGGAGGGGGCTTTCACCCCTCCACTTT.